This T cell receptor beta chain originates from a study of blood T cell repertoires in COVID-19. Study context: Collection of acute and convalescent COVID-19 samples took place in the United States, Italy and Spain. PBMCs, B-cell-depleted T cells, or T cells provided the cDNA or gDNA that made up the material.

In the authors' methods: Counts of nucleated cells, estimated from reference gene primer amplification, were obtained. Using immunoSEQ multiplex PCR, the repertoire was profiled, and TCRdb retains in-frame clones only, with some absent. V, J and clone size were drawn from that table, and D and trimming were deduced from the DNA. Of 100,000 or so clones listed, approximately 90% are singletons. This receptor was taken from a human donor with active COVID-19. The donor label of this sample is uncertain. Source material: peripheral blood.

The CDR3 bases are TGTGCCAGCACCCGACAGGGGGCAGGCCTAGGGCTCGGCGAGCAGTACTTC. Encoded protein: CASTRQGAGLGLGEQYF. This rearrangement joins TRBV7-9 to TRBJ2-7; 10 bases match TRBD1. V was pared by 7 bases and J by 6 bases, with 18 bases of the junction left unmatched. Germline V CDR1 and CDR2: SEHNR, FQNEAQ (reference sequence). This CDR3 is built from 17 residues.